This TCR beta chain originates from a study of OX40 agonist ivuxolimab in advanced cancers. Study in general: Prior anti-PD-1, anti-PD-L1 or anti-CTLA-4 therapy did not bar entry, and 40% had some. Study-wide results and caveats: CD4+ T cells averaged fewer expanded clones than CD8+ T cells.

A note on this clone: Its antigen is unidentified.

The germline V gene encodes CDR1 WSHSY and CDR2 SAAADI. CDR3 size: 14 residues. V gave up 7 bases and J gave up 0 bases; unmatched junction bases: 4. Data came from immunoSEQ multiplex PCR; TCRdb stores just in-frame clones and leaves some out. The repertoire has tens of thousands of clones, around 89% of them found once; the top ten carry 0.4% to 0.65%. This material consisted of CD4+ or CD8+ T cells sorted from blood, taken in a trial of the OX40 agonist ivuxolimab. This rearrangement joins TRBV10-2 to TRBJ1-1; 8 nucleotides match TRBD1. The clonotype originates from an adult with an advanced solid tumor such as melanoma, head and neck, liver or kidney cancer. In DNA form, the CDR3 reads TGCGCCAGCACCCCGGGACAGGTGAACACTGAAGCTTTCTTT. This encodes CASTPGQVNTEAFF.